This paragraph reports one TCR beta chain. What it binds is not known. Some clones are missing from TCRdb's copy, which holds only in-frame ones; the method was immunoSEQ multiplex PCR. Of 40,000 to 55,000 clones in the sample, about 78% are singletons; the top ten hold 0.5% to 0.7%. Unmatched junction bases numbered 3, after V lost 3 bases and J lost 2 bases. Germline lookup yields CDR1 ENHRY and CDR2 SYGVKD. This CDR3 comprises 15 residues. The data were obtained in a study of memory CD4+ T cells and cytomegalovirus serostatus. At the level of the study: This sample comes from healthy Belgian adults, 9 CMV seropositive, 20 to 25 seronegative.

Single viable CD3+CD4+CD8-CD45RO+ cells were sorted as the memory CD4+ T cells. CD4+ T cells were isolated by positive magnetic selection. Study observations and caveats: About two fifths of the roughly 150 known CMV-associated TCRbeta sequences appeared in CD4+ memory.

The TCR was taken from an adult in good health and CMV-seronegative. Sequencing was carried out using memory CD4+ T cells from blood. The rearrangement joins TRBV10-3 to TRBJ2-5; 10 bases map to TRBD2. This CDR3 reads CAISELAGTQETQYF. Written as DNA, the CDR3 is TGTGCCATCAGTGAACTAGCGGGGACTCAAGAGACCCAGTACTTC.